The sequence of this T cell receptor (beta chain) was determined in a study of T and B cells in COVID-19 patients. BIOMED2 TRB-A/B primer pools were used in multiplex TRB PCR. Each CDR3 protein is one row after TCRdb ran MiXCR on the multiplex PCR reads. The table includes 15,000 to 20,000 distinct CDR3 sequences, 25% to 35% detected once. This clonotype is labeled medium-sized. Each TRB amplification used roughly 240-550 ng of genomic DNA from blood. Material: blood. This receptor was taken from a human donor who had recovered from COVID-19.

The CDR3: CASSTNPTGGVYNEQFF. The CDR3 coding sequence is TGTGCCAGTAGTACGAACCCGACAGGGGGGGTCTACAATGAGCAGTTCTTC. This chain links TRBV19 with TRBJ2-1; the match to TRBD1 covers 9 bases. Germline values: CDR1 LNHDA, CDR2 SQIVND (reference sequence). V lost 4 bases and J lost 3; bases outside the gene matches: 10. The CDR3 contains 17 residues.